Listed below are T cell receptor beta chains from one sample, sequenced in a study of T-cell memory formation after mild COVID-19. TCRdb reprocessed the 5' RACE reads with MiXCR, giving one entry per CDR3 protein. This table has more than 300,000 distinct CDR3 sequences, approximately 13% appearing once. Sample: PBMCs or a T cell subset sorted from them (not recorded which). These receptors were obtained from a man aged 18 to 29 who had mild COVID-19 (a few samples of this study predate the infection). Cell type and time point are not known. CDR3s include the opening cysteine and the closing phenylalanine or tryptophan. A D gene is named only where the DNA matches it firmly. Size values are once, few and many counts, or a class for expanded clones, and some rows have none.

V gene,J gene,clone size,D gene,CDR3 protein,CDR3 DNA
TRBV29-1,TRBJ2-3,few,.,CSVGEPGADTQYF,TGCAGCGTTGGGGAACCGGGAGCAGATACGCAGTATTTT
TRBV12-3/TRBV12-4,TRBJ2-5,.,.,CASRPSAAYQETQYF,TGTGCCAGCAGGCCCTCGGCAGCTTACCAAGAGACCCAGTACTTC
TRBV28,TRBJ1-1,.,.,CASSLPPGDTEAFF,TGTGCCAGCAGTTTACCCCCGGGGGACACTGAAGCTTTCTTT
TRBV10-3,TRBJ2-5,few,.,CAISGPGLARETQYF,TGTGCCATCAGTGGCCCTGGTCTAGCGAGGGAGACCCAGTACTTC
TRBV6-5,TRBJ2-2,few,TRBD1,CASSYWGQGAYTGELFF,TGTGCCAGCAGTTACTGGGGACAGGGGGCTTATACCGGGGAGCTGTTTTTT
TRBV20-1,TRBJ1-1,many,.,CSARVGGANTEAFF,TGCAGTGCTAGAGTCGGGGGCGCCAACACTGAAGCTTTCTTT
TRBV2,TRBJ2-7,.,.,CASKGRTGPDEQYF,TGTGCCAGCAAAGGCAGAACTGGCCCCGACGAGCAGTACTTC
TRBV7-2,TRBJ2-2,few,TRBD1,CASSLGQYTGELFF,TGTGCCAGCAGCTTGGGACAGTACACCGGGGAGCTGTTTTTT
TRBV6-1,TRBJ1-2,.,TRBD1,CASSLRDRFYGYTF,TGTGCCAGCAGCCTCCGGGACAGGTTCTATGGCTACACCTTC
TRBV7-9,TRBJ2-1,.,.,CASSSLTEQFF,TGTGCCAGCAGCTCCCTGACAGAGCAGTTCTTC
TRBV4-3,TRBJ2-1,few,.,CASSQEGAGSYNEQFF,TGCGCCAGCAGCCAAGAAGGGGCGGGTTCCTACAATGAGCAGTTCTTC
TRBV6-1,TRBJ1-1,.,.,CASGVGAFF,TGTGCCAGCGGGGTCGGGGCTTTCTTT
TRBV4-3,TRBJ1-1,few,.,CASSLGLTNTEAFF,TGCGCCAGCAGCCTAGGACTTACGAACACTGAAGCTTTCTTT
TRBV20-1,TRBJ2-5,many,.,CSALGQNQETQYF,TGCAGTGCTCTCGGACAGAACCAAGAGACCCAGTACTTC
TRBV4-3,TRBJ2-3,many,TRBD2,CASSQVAGGREAQYF,TGCGCCAGCAGCCAGGTAGCGGGGGGGCGAGAAGCGCAGTATTTT
TRBV5-1,TRBJ2-6,few,.,CASSLQVSGANVLTF,TGCGCCAGCAGCTTGCAGGTCTCTGGGGCCAACGTCCTGACTTTC
TRBV6-5,TRBJ1-5,.,.,CASSFGLSNQPQHF,TGTGCCAGCAGTTTTGGGCTTAGCAATCAGCCCCAGCATTTT
TRBV12-5,TRBJ2-3,.,.,CASGLPDTQYF,TGTGCTAGTGGTTTGCCAGATACGCAGTATTTT
TRBV12-3/TRBV12-4,TRBJ1-5,.,.,CASSWGGYSNQPQHF,TGTGCCAGCAGTTGGGGGGGATATAGCAATCAGCCCCAGCATTTT
TRBV5-1,TRBJ2-4,.,.,CASRDAAGKNIQYF,TGCGCCAGCAGGGACGCGGCGGGCAAAAACATTCAGTACTTC
TRBV12-5,TRBJ1-5,few,TRBD1,CASAPDRVRQPQHF,TGTGCTAGTGCCCCGGACAGGGTGAGGCAGCCCCAGCATTTT
TRBV6-5,TRBJ1-3,.,.,CASSYPSGNTIYF,TGTGCCAGCAGTTACCCCTCTGGAAACACCATATATTTT
TRBV6-6,TRBJ2-7,few,TRBD1,CASRLDRTGAYEQYF,TGTGCCAGCAGGCTCGACCGAACAGGGGCCTACGAGCAGTACTTC
TRBV6-5,TRBJ2-2,.,.,CANRTEVTNTGELFF,TGTGCCAACAGAACAGAGGTTACGAACACCGGGGAGCTGTTTTTT
TRBV28,TRBJ1-2,few,.,CASSLPRGYGYTF,TGTGCCAGCAGTCTCCCCCGAGGCTATGGCTACACCTTC
TRBV11-2,TRBJ1-5,many,.,CASSFQGGNQPQHF,TGTGCCAGCAGCTTTCAGGGCGGCAATCAGCCCCAGCATTTT